The 16 T cell receptor beta chains below come from one sample, sequenced in a study of spatial heterogeneity in lung cancer. The time point denotes: sample taken at primary tumor resection. Whole RNA was taken from tumor, nontumor lung or frozen PBMC; it was then sequenced unsorted. In TCRdb, the 5' RACE reads were re-called with MiXCR into one record per CDR3 protein. The sample lists about 17,000 distinct CDR3 sequences, about a fifth occurring once. Specimen: PBMCs, collected at surgery. All receptors come from a female donor with early-stage non-small cell lung cancer.

This clonotype was observed a handful of times. The rearrangement links TRBV28 to TRBJ2-6; D is undetermined. The CDR3 runs to 14 residues. Trimming removed 4 bases from V and 0 bases from J, with 4 bases in between. From germline, CDR1 is MDHEN and CDR2 SYDVKM. In nucleotides, the CDR3 is TGTGCCAGCAGTTCCACCTCTGGGGCCAACGTCCTGACTTTC. As protein: CASSSTSGANVLTF.

By sample share, this clonotype is medium-sized. The chain is built from TRBV28 and TRBJ2-6; D gene uncertain. Trimming pared 7 bases from V and 1 base from J, leaving 11 bases between. The germline V gene has CDR1 MDHEN and CDR2 SYDVKM. The CDR3 totals 15 residues. The CDR3 DNA reads TGTGCCAGCACCGCTGCGAGGTCTGGGGCCAACGTCCTGACTTTC. Its translation: CASTAARSGANVLTF.

This clonotype was seen many times. The chain recombines TRBV4-3 with TRBJ2-2; 8 bases line up with TRBD1. Unmatched junction bases numbered 9, after V lost 2 bases and J lost 1 base. The CDR3 has 18 residues. The germline V gene has CDR1 LGHNA and CDR2 YSLEER. The chain's CDR3 is CASSQWGPGTGNTGELFF. CDR3 nucleotides: TGCGCCAGCAGCCAATGGGGCCCCGGGACAGGGAACACCGGGGAGCTGTTTTTT.

The chain combines TRBV2 with TRBJ2-7; 7 positions match TRBD1. The CDR3 runs 11 residues. The junction had 7 bases not matched to a gene; V was cut back by 8 bases and J by 9 bases. Germline V gene data show CDR1 as SNHLY and CDR2 as FYNNEI. The CDR3 sequence: CASSLRDRQYF. The CDR3 DNA is TGTGCCAGCTCTCTCCGGGACAGGCAGTACTTC.

This chain uses TRBV27 with TRBJ2-7, with D unresolved. The CDR3 totals 14 residues. CDR1 and CDR2 from the germline V gene are MNHEY and SMNVEV (reference sequence). V shed 5 bases and J shed 2 bases, with 13 bases lying between them. The CDR3 region is CASSPRIGTYEQYV. In nucleotides, the CDR3 is TGTGCCAGCAGTCCGCGGATTGGGACCTACGAGCAGTACGTC.

This clonotype is medium-sized in the sample. The gene calls are TRBV20-1 and TRBJ2-1; 8 bases agree with TRBD2. The germline V gene encodes CDR1 DFQATT and CDR2 SNEGSKA (reference sequence). This CDR3 has 15 residues. After removal of 0 bases from V and 6 bases from J, the junction contained 7 bases not matched to a gene. CDR3 sequence: CSARDPNGRANEQFF. The CDR3 coding sequence is TGCAGTGCTAGAGATCCGAACGGGAGGGCCAATGAGCAGTTCTTC.

The rearrangement links TRBV9 to TRBJ1-6; D not resolved. Trimming shortened V by 0 bases and J by 7 bases, and 11 bases separated the two germline ends. Germline V CDR1 and CDR2: SGDLS, YYNGEE. This CDR3 contains 15 residues. The DNA for the CDR3 is TGTGCCAGCAGCGTAGGGGTCAACCTGAATTCACCCCTCCACTTT. It translates to CASSVGVNLNSPLHF.

There are many counts of this clonotype. The chain employs TRBV7-2 and TRBJ2-3; 8 nucleotides align to TRBD1. This CDR3 has 14 residues. The germline V gene encodes CDR1 SGHTA and CDR2 FQGNSA. Losses at the gene ends were 3 bases for V and 4 bases for J; bases not matched to a gene: 3. CDR3 protein: CASSFGTGPDTQYF. In nucleotides, the CDR3 is TGTGCCAGCAGCTTCGGGACAGGTCCAGATACGCAGTATTTT.

This clonotype was observed many times. The J gene is TRBJ2-3, the V gene TRBV7-9; D gene unclear. Germline V gene sequence: CDR1 SEHNR, CDR2 FQNEAQ (reference sequence). Trimming stripped 2 bases from V and 0 bases from J, with 6 bases between. The CDR3 sequence is 14 residues long. The chain's CDR3 is CASSLLQSTDTQYF. CDR3 DNA: TGTGCCAGCAGCTTACTACAGAGCACAGATACGCAGTATTTT.

This clonotype was counted only a few times. With a much larger clone just one base away, this may be a read error. The chain joins TRBV7-2 to TRBJ2-3, with 15 bases identical to TRBD2. The CDR3 covers 17 residues. CDR1 is SGHTA and CDR2 is FQGNSA in the germline V gene. The CDR3 DNA follows: TGTGCCAACAGCTTAGGACTAGCGGGAGGGCTGGAAGATACGCAGTATTTT. Its translation: CANSLGLAGGLEDTQYF.

This clonotype was seen many times. One end of the junction does not line up with germline, which may come from a read error. V usage is TRBV3-1 and J usage is TRBJ2-1; D may correspond to TRBD1 or TRBD2 (5 bases each). CDR1 and CDR2 from the germline V gene are LGHDT and YNNKEL (reference sequence). The CDR3 consists of 10 residues. CDR3 in DNA: TGTGCCAGCGGGGGACCCCCCTTTTATTTC. Amino acid sequence: CASGGPPFYF.

This clonotype showed up just once. The chain carries TRBV7-2 and TRBJ2-5; unclear D gene. The CDR3 extends over 11 amino acids. Per the germline V gene, CDR1 is SGHTA and CDR2 is FQGNSA. V lost 2 bases, J lost 9 bases, and 7 bases lay in between. This chain's CDR3 is CASSLRRAQYF. The CDR3 DNA reads TGTGCCAGCAGCTTAAGAAGAGCCCAGTACTTC. The full variable domain, in which reference TRBV7-2 and TRBJ2-5 provide the parts outside the CDR3, is GAGVSQSPSNKVTEKGKDVELRCDPISGHTALYWYRQSLGQGLEFLIYFQGNSAPDKSGLPSDRFSAERTGGSVSTLTIQRTQQEDSAVYLCASSLRRAQYFGPGTRLLVL.

This clonotype was counted at least ten times. This rearrangement joins TRBV9 to TRBJ2-1, with 8 bases matching TRBD2. Germline V CDR1 and CDR2: SGDLS, YYNGEE. The V gene end was trimmed by 1 base and the J gene end by 8 bases; junction bases not matched to a gene: 11. The CDR3 extends over 16 amino acids. In DNA form, the CDR3 reads TGTGCCAGCAGCGTAATGGGTAGCGGGATGGGGGATGAGCAGTTCTTC. It specifies CASSVMGSGMGDEQFF.

This clonotype was detected many times. J is TRBJ2-3 and V is TRBV29-1; TRBD2 matches at 10 bases. The CDR3 extends over 20 amino acids. J was trimmed by 2 bases and V by 7 bases; bases with no gene match: 24. CDR1 and CDR2 from the germline V gene are SQVTM and ANQGSEA. CDR3 region: CSARLLTGKILAGHTDTQYF. The DNA for the CDR3 is TGCAGCGCCCGACTTTTGACAGGGAAGATACTAGCGGGACACACAGATACGCAGTATTTT.

The chain links TRBV7-8 to TRBJ1-1, with no clear D. This CDR3 spans 13 amino acids. CDR1 SGHVS and CDR2 FQNEAQ come from the germline V gene. V dropped 5 bases and J dropped 4 bases, with 11 bases sitting between them. CDR3 DNA sequence: TGTGCCAGCAGCCGGGAGACGTCCACTGAAGCTTTCTTT. It translates to CASSRETSTEAFF.

This clonotype showed up many times. CDR3 in DNA: TGTGCCAGCAGTTCTGGGGGAGCCCGCACAGATACGCAGTATTTT. Translated, it gives CASSSGGARTDTQYF. The chain carries TRBV28 and TRBJ2-3; the D gene could be TRBD1 or TRBD2 (5 bases each). The CDR3 is made up of 15 amino acids. Trimming pared 4 bases from V and 1 base from J, leaving 12 bases between. Germline V gene sequence: CDR1 MDHEN, CDR2 SYDVKM.